This note documents a single TCR beta chain sequence. Germline loops: CDR1 SGHTA, CDR2 FQGNSA. V was clipped by 3 bases and J by 5 bases, with 10 bases between them. This CDR3 is built from 13 residues. The data were obtained in a study of blood T cell repertoires in COVID-19. Study background: Samples came from the United States, Italy and Spain, spanning acute and convalescent COVID-19. Sources were T cells, B-cell-depleted T cells, or PBMCs; the material itself was cDNA or gDNA.

Per the original data handling: It was from reference gene primer amplification that nucleated cell counts were estimated. Data came from immunoSEQ multiplex PCR; TCRdb stores just in-frame clones and leaves some out. That table gives V, J and clone size, and the DNA gave D and trimming. Of roughly 24,000 clones listed, roughly 84% were seen once; the top ten hold roughly 50%. The sequence derives from a man aged 70 or older with acute or convalescent COVID-19. This chain links TRBV7-2 with TRBJ2-5; D is perhaps TRBD1 (5 bases). The sample was peripheral blood. The CDR3 nucleotides read TGTGCCAGCAGCTTGGGGCCAGGGGAGACCCAGTACTTC. Its translation is CASSLGPGETQYF. Variable domain in full (rest from reference TRBV7-2 and TRBJ2-5): GAGVSQSPSNKVTEKGKDVELRCDPISGHTALYWYRQSLGQGLEFLIYFQGNSAPDKSGLPSDRFSAERTGGSVSTLTIQRTQQEDSAVYLCASSLGPGETQYFGPGTRLLVL.